Presented here are 26 T cell receptor beta chains from one specimen sequenced in a study of cytomegalovirus exposure and HLA in healthy donors. The table came from immunoSEQ multiplex PCR; TCRdb's copy has only in-frame clones and leaves some out. The sample yields about 140,000 clones, 86% seen once. Material: PBMCs. Receptor source: a man aged 18 to 29 in good health and CMV-seronegative.

The genes are TRBV7-2 and TRBJ2-1, with TRBD1 as a possible D gene (5 bases). In germline, CDR1 is SGHTA, CDR2 FQGNSA. Trimming pared 1 base from V and 3 bases from J, leaving 13 bases between. The CDR3 runs to 16 residues. CDR3 region: CASSLEAGLLYNEQFF. The CDR3 DNA reads as TGTGCCAGCAGCTTAGAAGCAGGGCTCCTCTACAATGAGCAGTTCTTC. Looking up the rest from reference TRBV7-2 and TRBJ2-1 gives the full variable domain: GAGVSQSPSNKVTEKGKDVELRCDPISGHTALYWYRQSLGQGLEFLIYFQGNSAPDKSGLPSDRFSAERTGGSVSTLTIQRTQQEDSAVYLCASSLEAGLLYNEQFFGPGTRLTVL.

V and J are TRBV15 and TRBJ1-1, with D unresolved. Germline V gives CDR1 LNHNV, CDR2 YYDKDF (reference sequence). V gave up 4 bases and J gave up 1 base, with 13 bases separating them. The CDR3 is 15 residues long. The CDR3 DNA reads as TGTGCCACCAGCACTATGGCGGGGAAGAACACTGAAGCTTTCTTT. Its translation: CATSTMAGKNTEAFF.

The V gene is TRBV7-8, the J gene TRBJ2-7; unclear D gene. CDR1 and CDR2 (germline): SGHVS, FQNEAQ. V was clipped by 5 bases and J by 1 base, with 3 bases between them. CDR3 length equals 11 residues. This CDR3 reads CASSPSYEQYF. The CDR3 nucleotides are TGTGCCAGCAGCCCTTCCTACGAGCAGTACTTC.

CDR3 DNA sequence: TGTGCCAGCAGTTCGTGGGACAGGGGGCTCTACGAGCAGTACTTC. Translation: CASSSWDRGLYEQYF. The rearrangement joins TRBV6-5 to TRBJ2-7; 12 bases are a match to TRBD1. The CDR3 spans 15 residues. V gave up 4 bases and J gave up 3 bases; unmatched junction bases: 4. Germline values: CDR1 MNHEY, CDR2 SVGAGI.

The table lists this clone with a count of one. Here the CDR3 DNA reads TGTGCCAGCACAGGGCAGGGGAACACTGAAGCTTTCTTT. This encodes CASTGQGNTEAFF. This chain connects TRBV2 to TRBJ1-1, with D possibly matching TRBD1 (5 bases). The V gene's germline CDR1 is SNHLY and CDR2 FYNNEI. The ends were cut back, 7 bases at V and 1 base at J, with 10 bases in the middle. This CDR3 contains 13 residues. Complete variable domain (other parts from reference TRBV2 and TRBJ1-1): EPEVTQTPSHQVTQMGQEVILRCVPISNHLYFYWYRQILGQKVEFLVSFYNNEISEKSEIFDDQFSVERPDGSNFTLKIRSTKLEDSAMYFCASTGQGNTEAFFGQGTRLTVV.

The J gene is TRBJ2-5, the V gene TRBV27, with D possibly matching TRBD2 (5 bases). Germline values: CDR1 MNHEY, CDR2 SMNVEV (reference sequence). The CDR3 spans 17 residues. V was cut by 0 bases and J by 1 base, with 15 bases left in between. The chain's CDR3 is CASSLSSGRVGQETQYF. CDR3 coding DNA: TGTGCCAGCAGTTTATCGTCTGGGAGAGTGGGCCAAGAGACCCAGTACTTC.

This chain joins TRBV4-1 and TRBJ1-2, with a possible D match to TRBD1 (5 bases). Trimming took 2 bases from V and 8 from J, leaving 15 bases between them. This CDR3 is built from 14 residues. Germline assignment: CDR1 MGHRA and CDR2 YSYEKL. The CDR3 here is CASSQPLVWGGYTF. Written as DNA, the CDR3 is TGCGCCAGCAGCCAACCGCTGGTTTGGGGCGGCTACACCTTC.

The chain joins TRBV7-9 to TRBJ2-7; 10 positions agree with TRBD2. The CDR3 consists of 16 residues. Per germline, CDR1 SEHNR and CDR2 FQNEAQ (reference sequence). V shed 0 bases and J 5 bases; nucleotides not matched to a gene: 7. The CDR3 DNA is TGTGCCAGCAGCTTAGCGAGAATAGCGGGAGGCCACGAGCAGTACTTC. It is translated as CASSLARIAGGHEQYF.

The chain combines TRBV19 with TRBJ1-4, with D perhaps matching TRBD1 (5 bases). Trimming stripped 4 bases from V and 0 bases from J, with 12 bases between. CDR1 is LNHDA, CDR2 SQIVND, per germline (reference sequence). The CDR3 loop spans 16 amino acids. The chain's CDR3 is CASSRRTPATNEKLFF. CDR3 coding DNA: TGTGCCAGTAGTAGACGGACACCTGCAACTAATGAAAAACTGTTTTTT.

The V call is TRBV5-6, the J call TRBJ1-2; no clear D. CDR1 SGHDT and CDR2 YYEEEE come from the germline V gene. V was trimmed by 0 bases and J by 5 bases, leaving 8 bases between them. The CDR3 has 13 residues. CDR3 bases: TGTGCCAGCAGCTTGGATTCAGAATATGGCTACACCTTC. It encodes CASSLDSEYGYTF. Supplemented by reference TRBV5-6 and TRBJ1-2, the full variable domain reads DAGVTQSPTHLIKTRGQQVTLRCSPKSGHDTVSWYQQALGQGPQFIFQYYEEEERQRGNFPDRFSGHQFPNYSSELNVNALLLGDSALYLCASSLDSEYGYTFGSGTRLTVV.

The chain joins TRBV18 to TRBJ1-2; 8 bases align to TRBD1. Germline loops: CDR1 KGHSH, CDR2 LQKENI. V lost 1 base and J lost 5; bases outside the gene matches: 9. The CDR3 consists of 16 residues. The CDR3 DNA reads TGTGCCAGCTCACCACAGCAGACAGGGGTTAATTATGGCTACACCTTC. This encodes CASSPQQTGVNYGYTF.

Only a few counts were recorded for this clone. The chain has TRBV5-6 and TRBJ2-7; D possibly corresponds to TRBD2 (5 bases). The CDR3 consists of 14 residues. The V and J ends lost 0 bases and 0 bases respectively, with 7 bases between them. Germline-derived CDR1 and CDR2 are SGHDT and YYEEEE. Here the CDR3 DNA reads TGTGCCAGCAGCTTGGTGGGGAGCTCCTACGAGCAGTACTTC. This codes for CASSLVGSSYEQYF.

The V and J genes are TRBV9 and TRBJ2-7, with TRBD1 matching 7 bases. Germline-derived CDR1 and CDR2 are SGDLS and YYNGEE. The CDR3 runs 16 residues. V was pared by 4 bases and J by 1 base, with 11 bases of the junction left unmatched. The CDR3 spells CASSPSTGHTSYEQYF. CDR3 nucleotides: TGTGCCAGCAGCCCATCGACAGGGCATACTTCCTACGAGCAGTACTTC.

The sample holds one count of this clone. The genes are TRBV29-1 and TRBJ1-1; D possibly corresponds to TRBD1 (5 bases). CDR3 size: 14 residues. The germline gives CDR1 SQVTM, CDR2 ANQGSEA. V shed 3 bases and J shed 1 base, with 12 bases lying between them. The CDR3 spells CSVDKRDRNTEAFF. CDR3 DNA: TGCAGCGTTGATAAGCGAGACAGGAACACTGAAGCTTTCTTT.

The chain uses TRBV21-1 and TRBJ2-3; TRBD2, as called in the table, went unchecked against the DNA. TRBV21-1 is listed as a pseudogene. This CDR3 has 16 amino acids. The CDR3 loop reads CASSNPWEGRTDTQYF. CDR3 bases: TGTGCCAGCAGCAATCCTTGGGAGGGGCGCACAGATACGCAGTATTTT.

The rearrangement uses TRBV6-1 and TRBJ2-7; D is uncertain. CDR3 length: 13 amino acids. Trimming pared 2 bases from V and 1 base from J, leaving 6 bases between. From germline, CDR1 is MNHNS and CDR2 SASEGT. The CDR3 DNA reads TGTGCCAGCAGTGAATTGGAGTCCTACGAGCAGTACTTC. Protein: CASSELESYEQYF.

The chain couples TRBV4-1 to TRBJ2-7; perhaps TRBD1 as D (6 bases). This CDR3 region has 15 residues. V shed 4 bases and J shed 2 bases, with 15 bases lying between them. Germline V gives CDR1 MGHRA, CDR2 YSYEKL. The CDR3: CASSLTDRAAYEQYF. CDR3 sequence (DNA): TGCGCCAGCAGCCTAACGGACAGAGCAGCCTACGAGCAGTACTTC.

The J gene is TRBJ1-5, the V gene TRBV19; 8 positions agree with TRBD1. CDR1 and CDR2 from the germline V gene are LNHDA and SQIVND (reference sequence). V lost 5 bases to trimming and J lost 6 bases; unmatched junction nucleotides: 3. This CDR3 has 13 amino acids. In DNA, the CDR3 is TGTGCCAGTAGTGGCGACAGGGGTCAGCCCCAGCATTTT. This codes for CASSGDRGQPQHF.

The rearrangement links TRBV10-3 to TRBJ2-7; 8 nucleotides agree with TRBD2. V lost 7 bases, J lost 5 bases, and 13 bases stayed unmatched. The germline V gene encodes CDR1 ENHRY and CDR2 SYGVKD. This CDR3 contains 15 residues. CDR3 nucleotide sequence: TGTGCCATCAACTCGGGAGGGGTCTCTTGGAACGAGCAGTACTTC. Protein: CAINSGGVSWNEQYF.

CDR3: CASRFNYEQYF. Here the CDR3 DNA reads TGTGCCAGCAGGTTCAACTACGAGCAGTACTTC. V and J are TRBV27 and TRBJ2-7, with no clear D. V lost 6 bases and J 3 bases, leaving 6 bases between the germline ends. The CDR3 is 11 amino acids. Germline loops: CDR1 MNHEY, CDR2 SMNVEV (reference sequence).

CDR3 nucleotide sequence: TGCAGCCCAAAGCGGGACAGGGTTTATCCTGATACCTACGAGCAGTACTTC. The encoded protein is CSPKRDRVYPDTYEQYF. The chain carries TRBV29-1 and TRBJ2-7; TRBD1 agrees at 9 bases. The length of the CDR3 is 17 residues. V was pared by 8 bases and J by 2 bases, with 19 bases of the junction left unmatched. Germline CDR1 SQVTM, CDR2 ANQGSEA.

This clone was picked up one time. This chain joins TRBV11-2 and TRBJ2-1; TRBD2 agrees at 10 bases. CDR1 and CDR2 (germline): SGHAT, FQNNGV. After removal of 1 base from V and 12 bases from J, the junction contained 18 bases not matched to a gene. The CDR3 length is 18 residues. CDR3 in DNA: TGTGCCAGCAGCTTAGCCCGGGGGATAGCGGGAGGACGGGCGGGGCAGTTCTTC. Amino acid sequence: CASSLARGIAGGRAGQFF.

CDR3 sequence reads: CASSSTGQEKLFF. CDR3 in DNA: TGTGCCAGTAGTTCAACTGGACAGGAAAAACTGTTTTTT. The J gene is TRBJ1-4, the V gene TRBV19, with TRBD1 as a possible D gene (6 bases). Trimming stripped 5 bases from V and 8 bases from J, with 12 bases between. This CDR3 contains 13 residues. CDR1 LNHDA and CDR2 SQIVND come from the germline V gene (reference sequence).

The chain uses TRBV6-1 and TRBJ1-3; 8 nucleotides match TRBD1. Looked up from germline, CDR1 is MNHNS and CDR2 is SASEGT. V lost 4 bases to trimming and J lost 2 bases; unmatched junction nucleotides: 4. The CDR3 extends over 15 amino acids. The DNA of the CDR3 is TGTGCCAGCAGTGGGCAGGGGGCGACTGGAAACACCATATATTTT. It codes for CASSGQGATGNTIYF.

The J gene is TRBJ2-3, the V gene TRBV6-6, with 7 bases aligning to TRBD1. J was trimmed by 7 bases and V by 5 bases; bases with no gene match: 9. The CDR3 contains 14 residues. Germline V gives CDR1 MNHNY, CDR2 SVGAGI (reference sequence). The CDR3 DNA follows: TGTGCCAGCAGTCAAGGACAGGCGGCGCATACGCAGTATTTT. It specifies CASSQGQAAHTQYF.

This clone was seen only once. The rearrangement uses TRBV15 and TRBJ2-7; 7 nucleotides match TRBD1. Germline loops: CDR1 LNHNV, CDR2 YYDKDF (reference sequence). With V trimmed by 1 base and J by 3 bases, 3 bases remained unmatched. CDR3 length equals 14 residues. CDR3 sequence reads: CATSRGGGGYEQYF. DNA for the CDR3: TGTGCCACCAGCAGAGGAGGGGGCGGCTACGAGCAGTACTTC.